This T cell receptor beta chain originates from a study of blood T cells in healthy people across ages. For this clonotype: The antigen is undetermined.

The use of a sample-barcoded 5' primer and a J-beta primer mix characterized a second PCR of roughly 6 to 11 cycles. TCRdb re-analysed the 5' RACE reads in MiXCR, keeping a single row per CDR3 protein. The repertoire includes some 890,000 distinct CDR3 sequences, approximately 32% of them detected once, and 10% to 13% sits in the top ten. Notes on the study in general: Strong correlation linked observed beta diversity and percent naive T cells.

Germline V gene data show CDR1 as MDHEN and CDR2 as SYDVKM. J was trimmed by 3 bases and V by 3 bases; bases with no gene match: 5. This CDR3 comprises 14 residues. Separately, the same data were catalogued under a study of T cells of mothers and their children. That work states: Slightly higher, non-significant overlap characterized related mother-child pairs relative to unrelated pairs.

Sequences were obtained from blood. The TCR was taken from a woman aged 35 to 49 in good health. The gene calls are TRBV28 and TRBJ2-7, with 7 nucleotides matching TRBD1. The chain's CDR3 is CASSLGDRHYEQYF. In nucleotides, the CDR3 is TGTGCCAGCAGTTTGGGGGACAGACACTACGAGCAGTACTTC.